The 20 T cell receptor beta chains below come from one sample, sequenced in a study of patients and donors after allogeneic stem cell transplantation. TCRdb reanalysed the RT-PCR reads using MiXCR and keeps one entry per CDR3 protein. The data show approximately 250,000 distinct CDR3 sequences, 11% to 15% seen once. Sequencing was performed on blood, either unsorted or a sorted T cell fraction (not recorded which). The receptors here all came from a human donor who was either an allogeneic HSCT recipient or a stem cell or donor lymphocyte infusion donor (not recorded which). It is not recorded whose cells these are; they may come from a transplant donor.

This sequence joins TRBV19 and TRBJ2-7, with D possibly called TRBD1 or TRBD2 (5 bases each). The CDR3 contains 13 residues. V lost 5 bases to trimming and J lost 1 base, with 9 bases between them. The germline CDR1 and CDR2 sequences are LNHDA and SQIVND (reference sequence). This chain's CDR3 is CASSRDPSYEQYF. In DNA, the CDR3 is TGTGCCAGTAGTCGGGACCCATCCTACGAGCAGTACTTC.

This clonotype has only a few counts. CDR3 nucleotide sequence: TGTGCCAGCAGTGAATTGGGACAGGGGAGCTCTGGAAACACCATATATTTT. It encodes CASSELGQGSSGNTIYF. J is TRBJ1-3 and V is TRBV2; 10 bases match TRBD1. The V gene's germline CDR1 is SNHLY and CDR2 FYNNEI. The V and J ends lost 2 bases and 0 bases, in that order; junction bases with no gene match: 4. The CDR3 spans 17 residues.

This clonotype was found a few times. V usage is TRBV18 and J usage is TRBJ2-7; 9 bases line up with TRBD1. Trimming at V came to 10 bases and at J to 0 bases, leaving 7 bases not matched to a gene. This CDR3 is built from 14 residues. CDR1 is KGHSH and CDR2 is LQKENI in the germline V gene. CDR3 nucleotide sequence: TGTGCCACCTCTACAGGGGGCAGCTCCTACGAGCAGTACTTC. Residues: CATSTGGSSYEQYF.

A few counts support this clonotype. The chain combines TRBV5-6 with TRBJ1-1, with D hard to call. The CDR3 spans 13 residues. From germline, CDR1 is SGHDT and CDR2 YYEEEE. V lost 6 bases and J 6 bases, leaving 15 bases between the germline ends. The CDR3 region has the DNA TGTGCCAGCACCCCGGACCCTTCCTCTGAAGCTTTCTTT. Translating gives CASTPDPSSEAFF.

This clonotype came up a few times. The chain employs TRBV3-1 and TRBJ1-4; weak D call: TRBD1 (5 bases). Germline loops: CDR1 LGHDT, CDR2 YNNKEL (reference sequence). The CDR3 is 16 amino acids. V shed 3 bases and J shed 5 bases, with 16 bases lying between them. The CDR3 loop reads CASSHRQLGLNEKLFF. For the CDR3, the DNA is TGTGCCAGCAGCCACAGACAATTGGGACTCAATGAAAAACTGTTTTTT.

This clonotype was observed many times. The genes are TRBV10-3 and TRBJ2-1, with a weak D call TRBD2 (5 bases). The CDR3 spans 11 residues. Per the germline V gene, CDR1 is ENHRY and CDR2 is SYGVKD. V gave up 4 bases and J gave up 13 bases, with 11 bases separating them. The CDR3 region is CAISGGVIQFF. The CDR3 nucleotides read TGTGCCATCAGTGGGGGAGTCATTCAGTTCTTC.

The CDR3 is CASSPLSGGGQFF. The CDR3 DNA reads as TGTGCCAGCAGCCCCCTAAGCGGAGGGGGGCAGTTCTTC. V gene TRBV11-3 combines with J gene TRBJ2-1, with D perhaps TRBD1 or TRBD2 (6 bases each). This CDR3 has 13 amino acids. The ends were cut back, 5 bases at V and 12 bases at J, with 17 bases in the middle. CDR1 is SGHNT, CDR2 YENEEA, per germline.

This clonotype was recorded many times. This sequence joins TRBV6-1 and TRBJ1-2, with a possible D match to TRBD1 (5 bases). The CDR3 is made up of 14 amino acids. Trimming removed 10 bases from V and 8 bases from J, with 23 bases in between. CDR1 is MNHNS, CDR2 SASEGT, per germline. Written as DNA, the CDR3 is TGTGCCACAAACCTGGGGAGGGGTGTTGAGGGCTACACCTTC. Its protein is CATNLGRGVEGYTF.

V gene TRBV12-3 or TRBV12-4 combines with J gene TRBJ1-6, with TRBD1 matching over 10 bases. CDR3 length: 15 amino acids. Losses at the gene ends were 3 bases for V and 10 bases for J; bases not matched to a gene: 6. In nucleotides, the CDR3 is TGTGCCAGCAGTTTGTGGGACAGGGGAAGATCACCCCTCCACTTT. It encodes CASSLWDRGRSPLHF.

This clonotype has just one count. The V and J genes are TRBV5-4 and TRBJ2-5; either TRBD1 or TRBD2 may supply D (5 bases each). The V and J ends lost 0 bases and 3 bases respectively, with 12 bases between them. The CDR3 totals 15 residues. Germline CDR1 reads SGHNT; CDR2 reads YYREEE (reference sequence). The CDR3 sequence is CASSLAGGTKETQYF. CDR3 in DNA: TGTGCCAGCAGCTTGGCTGGGGGTACAAAAGAGACCCAGTACTTC.

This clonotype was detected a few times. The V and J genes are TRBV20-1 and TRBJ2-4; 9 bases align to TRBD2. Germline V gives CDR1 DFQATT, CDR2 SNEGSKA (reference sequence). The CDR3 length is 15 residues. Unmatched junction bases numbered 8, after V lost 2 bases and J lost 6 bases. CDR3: CSARLREGRGNIQYF. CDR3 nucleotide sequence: TGCAGTGCTAGATTGCGGGAGGGCAGAGGAAACATTCAGTACTTC.

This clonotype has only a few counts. CDR3 loop: CASSRGIATNVLTF. CDR3 DNA sequence: TGTGCCAGCAGTAGGGGGATAGCGACCAACGTCCTGACTTTC. This chain links TRBV12-3 or TRBV12-4 with TRBJ2-6; possible D gene TRBD1, 6 bases. The CDR3 is made up of 14 amino acids. Between the trimmed V and J ends, which lost 5 bases and 8 bases, there was a span of 13 bases.

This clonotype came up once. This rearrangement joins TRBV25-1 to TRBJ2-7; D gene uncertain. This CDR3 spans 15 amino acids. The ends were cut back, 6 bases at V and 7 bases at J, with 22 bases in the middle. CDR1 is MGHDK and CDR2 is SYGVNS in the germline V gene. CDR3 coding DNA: TGTGCCAGCAGCCCGTTGGCAGAAATACTAAGGGAGCAGTACTTC. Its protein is CASSPLAEILREQYF.

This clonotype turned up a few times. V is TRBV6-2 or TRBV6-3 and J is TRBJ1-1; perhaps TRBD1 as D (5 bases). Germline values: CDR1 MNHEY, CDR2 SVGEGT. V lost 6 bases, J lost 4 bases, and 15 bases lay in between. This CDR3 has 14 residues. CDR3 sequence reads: CASRIGQYGTEAFF. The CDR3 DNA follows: TGTGCCAGCAGAATTGGACAATATGGCACTGAAGCTTTCTTT.

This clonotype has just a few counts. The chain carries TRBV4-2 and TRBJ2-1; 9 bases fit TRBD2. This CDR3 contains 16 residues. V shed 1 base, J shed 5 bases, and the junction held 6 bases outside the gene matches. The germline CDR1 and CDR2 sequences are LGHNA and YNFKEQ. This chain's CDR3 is CASSQVGTSSNNEQFF. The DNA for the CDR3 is TGTGCCAGCAGCCAAGTAGGGACTAGCAGCAACAATGAGCAGTTCTTC.

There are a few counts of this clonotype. This CDR3 reads CSARDSRSATYEQYF. The CDR3 coding sequence is TGCAGTGCTAGAGATAGCAGGAGCGCGACCTACGAGCAGTACTTC. The J gene is TRBJ2-7, the V gene TRBV20-1; D is unresolved. The V gene lost 0 bases and the J gene lost 2 bases, with 14 bases spanning the gap. The CDR3 sequence is 15 residues long. CDR1 and CDR2 (germline): DFQATT, SNEGSKA (reference sequence).

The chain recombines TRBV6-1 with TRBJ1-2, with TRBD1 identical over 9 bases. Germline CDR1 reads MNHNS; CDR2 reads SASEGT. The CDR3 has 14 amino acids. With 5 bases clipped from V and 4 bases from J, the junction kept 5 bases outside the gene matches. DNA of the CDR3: TGTGCCAGCAGTACAGGGGGCGCAGGCTATGGCTACACCTTC. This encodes CASSTGGAGYGYTF.

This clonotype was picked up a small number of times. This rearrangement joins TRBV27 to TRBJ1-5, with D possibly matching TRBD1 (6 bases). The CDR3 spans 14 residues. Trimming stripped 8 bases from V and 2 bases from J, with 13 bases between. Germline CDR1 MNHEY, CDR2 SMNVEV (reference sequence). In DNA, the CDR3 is TGTGCCAGCCGGGGGCAGGGAGGCAATCAGCCCCAGCATTTT. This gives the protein CASRGQGGNQPQHF.

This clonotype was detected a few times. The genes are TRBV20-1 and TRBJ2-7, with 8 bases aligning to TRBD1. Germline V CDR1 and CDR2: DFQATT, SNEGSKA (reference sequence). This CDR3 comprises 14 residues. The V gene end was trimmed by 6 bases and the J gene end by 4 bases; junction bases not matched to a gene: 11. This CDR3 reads CSARQGRRSYEQYF. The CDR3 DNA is TGCAGTGCAAGACAGGGGAGACGTAGTTACGAGCAGTACTTC.

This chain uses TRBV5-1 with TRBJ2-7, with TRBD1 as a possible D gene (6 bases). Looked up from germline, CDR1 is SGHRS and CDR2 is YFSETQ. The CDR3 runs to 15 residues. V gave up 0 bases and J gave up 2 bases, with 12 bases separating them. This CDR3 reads CASSLDGGQPYEQYF. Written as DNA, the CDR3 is TGCGCCAGCAGCTTGGATGGAGGACAGCCCTACGAGCAGTACTTC.